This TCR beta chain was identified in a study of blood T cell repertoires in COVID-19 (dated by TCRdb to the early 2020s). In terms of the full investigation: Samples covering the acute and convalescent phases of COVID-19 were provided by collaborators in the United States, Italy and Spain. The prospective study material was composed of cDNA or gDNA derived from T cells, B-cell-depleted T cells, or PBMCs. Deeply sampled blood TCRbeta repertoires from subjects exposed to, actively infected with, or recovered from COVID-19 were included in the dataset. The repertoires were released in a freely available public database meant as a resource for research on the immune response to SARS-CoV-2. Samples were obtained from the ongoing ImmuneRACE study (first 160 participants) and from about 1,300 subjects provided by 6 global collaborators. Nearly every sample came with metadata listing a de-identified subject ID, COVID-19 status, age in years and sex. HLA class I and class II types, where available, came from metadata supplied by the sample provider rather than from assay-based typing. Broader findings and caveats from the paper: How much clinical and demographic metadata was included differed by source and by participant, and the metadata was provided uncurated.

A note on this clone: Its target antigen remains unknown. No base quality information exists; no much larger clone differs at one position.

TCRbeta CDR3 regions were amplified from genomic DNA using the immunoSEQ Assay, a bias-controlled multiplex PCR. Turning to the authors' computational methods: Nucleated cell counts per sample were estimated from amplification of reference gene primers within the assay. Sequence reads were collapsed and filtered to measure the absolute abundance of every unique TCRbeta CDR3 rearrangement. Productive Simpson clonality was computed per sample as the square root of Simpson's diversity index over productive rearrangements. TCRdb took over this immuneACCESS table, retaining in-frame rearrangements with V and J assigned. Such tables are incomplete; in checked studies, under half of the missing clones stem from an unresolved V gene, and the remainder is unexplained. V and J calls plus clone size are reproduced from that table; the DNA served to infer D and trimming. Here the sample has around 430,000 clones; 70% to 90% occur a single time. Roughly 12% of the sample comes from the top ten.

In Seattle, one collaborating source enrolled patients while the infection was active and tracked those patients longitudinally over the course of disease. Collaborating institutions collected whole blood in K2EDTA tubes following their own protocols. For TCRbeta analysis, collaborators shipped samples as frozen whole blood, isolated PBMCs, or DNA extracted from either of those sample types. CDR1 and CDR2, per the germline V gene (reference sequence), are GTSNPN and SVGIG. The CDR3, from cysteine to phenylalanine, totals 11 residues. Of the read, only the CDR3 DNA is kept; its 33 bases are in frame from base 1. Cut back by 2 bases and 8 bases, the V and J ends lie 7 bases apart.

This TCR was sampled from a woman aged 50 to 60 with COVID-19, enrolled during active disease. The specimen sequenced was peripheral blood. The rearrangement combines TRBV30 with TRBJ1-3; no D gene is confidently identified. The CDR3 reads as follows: CAWSRVDTIYF. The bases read TGTGCCTGGAGTCGGGTGGACACCATATATTTT.